The rows below give T cell receptor beta chains drawn from one sample of a study of blood T cell repertoires in COVID-19. The method was immunoSEQ multiplex PCR; TCRdb's version includes in-frame clones alone and lacks a portion of them. The sample comprises over 100,000 clones, roughly 84% of which are singletons, and 1.4% to 1.5% rests with the top ten. Sequencing was carried out using peripheral blood. The receptors here all came from a middle-aged man with acute or convalescent COVID-19. Both conserved end residues are trimmed from each CDR3. D genes are given only for firm matches. Size is stated for part of the rows, as once, few or many counts, or as a class when the clone is expanded.

d_gene,abundance,j_gene,v_gene,CDR3aa
.,many,TRBJ1-5,TRBV28,ASRSQGYSNQPQH
.,once,TRBJ1-2,TRBV3-1/TRBV3-2,ASSQDTVGGYT
TRBD2,.,TRBJ2-1,TRBV4-2,ASSQGRSLAEQF
.,once,TRBJ1-2,TRBV2,ASTRASQGNYGYT
.,.,TRBJ2-5,TRBV28,ASSLIPLGAPETQY
.,few,TRBJ2-1,TRBV7-9,ASSPGYERNEQF
TRBD1,once,TRBJ1-6,TRBV6-5,ASSYRQGGSPLH
TRBD1,few,TRBJ1-2,TRBV27,ASSPRQGHVGYT
TRBD1,.,TRBJ1-2,TRBV18,ASSPRQGNGYT
TRBD1,few,TRBJ1-6,TRBV7-2,ASSYPGQGNSPLH
.,once,TRBJ1-2,TRBV6-1,ASSEGGRANYGYT
.,.,TRBJ1-2,TRBV6-2/TRBV6-3,ASSMTLDYGYT
TRBD2,.,TRBJ2-4,TRBV19,ASSIDPRTSGGAKNIQY
.,.,TRBJ2-1,TRBV11-2,ASSTGRYNEQF
.,.,TRBJ2-7,TRBV7-2,ASSLDYSSYEQY
.,few,TRBJ2-7,TRBV7-9,ASRLGGHEQY
TRBD2,.,TRBJ2-7,TRBV7-9,ASMGFSGNSYEQY
.,few,TRBJ2-1,TRBV21-1,ASSKGKYGDEQF
.,.,TRBJ2-1,TRBV18,ASSPPQRNYNEQF
TRBD1,.,TRBJ1-2,TRBV18,ASSPDRDYGYT
.,.,TRBJ2-5,TRBV19,ASTYTARPGRQETQY
TRBD1,few,TRBJ2-7,TRBV28,ASSSTGTGSHEQY
TRBD1,.,TRBJ2-1,TRBV5-1,ASSLGQGAYNEQF
.,.,TRBJ2-1,TRBV11-3,ASSSRDLGSYNEQF
.,.,TRBJ2-1,TRBV18,ASSPLRISAESSYNEQF
.,.,TRBJ1-2,TRBV28,ASRDISYGYT
TRBD1,.,TRBJ1-2,TRBV19,ASKTGENYGYT
.,.,TRBJ2-1,TRBV3-1/TRBV3-2,ASTRPLGYNEQF
.,.,TRBJ1-3,TRBV11-2,ASSRTDYGNTIY